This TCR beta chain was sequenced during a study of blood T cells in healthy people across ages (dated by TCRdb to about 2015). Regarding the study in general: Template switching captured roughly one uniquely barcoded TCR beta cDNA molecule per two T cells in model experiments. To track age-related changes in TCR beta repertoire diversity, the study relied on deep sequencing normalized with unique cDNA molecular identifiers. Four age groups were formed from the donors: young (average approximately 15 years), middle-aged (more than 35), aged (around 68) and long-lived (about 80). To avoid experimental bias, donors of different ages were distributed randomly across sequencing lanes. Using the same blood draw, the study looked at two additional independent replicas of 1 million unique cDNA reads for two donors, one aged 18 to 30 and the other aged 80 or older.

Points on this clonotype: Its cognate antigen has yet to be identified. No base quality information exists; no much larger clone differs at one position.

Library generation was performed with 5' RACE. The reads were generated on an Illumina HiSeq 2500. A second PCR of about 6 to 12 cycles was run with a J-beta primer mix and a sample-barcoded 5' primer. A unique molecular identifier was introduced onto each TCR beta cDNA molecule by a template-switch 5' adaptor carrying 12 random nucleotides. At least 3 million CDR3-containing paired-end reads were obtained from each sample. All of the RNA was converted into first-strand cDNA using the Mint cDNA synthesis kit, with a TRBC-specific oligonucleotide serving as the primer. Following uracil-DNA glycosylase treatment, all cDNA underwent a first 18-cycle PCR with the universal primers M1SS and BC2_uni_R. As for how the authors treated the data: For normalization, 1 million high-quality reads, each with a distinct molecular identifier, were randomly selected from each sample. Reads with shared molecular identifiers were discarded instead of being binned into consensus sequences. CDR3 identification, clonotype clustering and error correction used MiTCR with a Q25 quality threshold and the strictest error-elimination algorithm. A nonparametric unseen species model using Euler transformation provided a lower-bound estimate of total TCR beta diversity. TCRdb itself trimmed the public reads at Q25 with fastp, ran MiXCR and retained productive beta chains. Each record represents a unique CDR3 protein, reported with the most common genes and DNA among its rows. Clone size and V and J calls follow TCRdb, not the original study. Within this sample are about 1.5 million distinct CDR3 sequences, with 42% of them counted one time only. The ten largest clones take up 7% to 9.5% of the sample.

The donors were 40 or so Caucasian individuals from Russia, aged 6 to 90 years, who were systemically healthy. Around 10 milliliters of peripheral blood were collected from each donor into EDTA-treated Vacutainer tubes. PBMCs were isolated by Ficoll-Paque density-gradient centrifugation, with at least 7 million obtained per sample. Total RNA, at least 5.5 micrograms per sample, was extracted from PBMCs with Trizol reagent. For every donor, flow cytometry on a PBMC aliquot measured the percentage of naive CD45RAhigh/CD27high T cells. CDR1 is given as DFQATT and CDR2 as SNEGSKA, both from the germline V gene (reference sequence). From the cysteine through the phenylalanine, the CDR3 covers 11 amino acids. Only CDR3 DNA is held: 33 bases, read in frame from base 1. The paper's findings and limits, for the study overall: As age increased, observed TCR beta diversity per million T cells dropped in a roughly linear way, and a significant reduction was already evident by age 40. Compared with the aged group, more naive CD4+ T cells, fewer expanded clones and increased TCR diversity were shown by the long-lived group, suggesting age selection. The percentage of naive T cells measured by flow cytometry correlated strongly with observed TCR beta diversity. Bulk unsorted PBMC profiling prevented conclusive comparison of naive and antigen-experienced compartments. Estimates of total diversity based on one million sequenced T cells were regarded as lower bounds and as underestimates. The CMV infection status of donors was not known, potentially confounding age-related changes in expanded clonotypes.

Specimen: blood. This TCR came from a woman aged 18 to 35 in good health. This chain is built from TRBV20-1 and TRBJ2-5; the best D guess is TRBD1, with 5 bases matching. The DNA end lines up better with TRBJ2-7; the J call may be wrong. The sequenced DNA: TGCAGTGCGACAGACGGGTACGAGCAGTACTTC. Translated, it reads CSATDGYEQYF.